This entry lists 9 T cell receptor beta chains sequenced from one sample in a study of cytomegalovirus exposure and HLA in healthy donors (dated by TCRdb to about 2017). The library was made by the immunoSEQ multiplex PCR assay. The multiplex PCR relied on a mix of 60 forward primers for TCR Vbeta segments and 13 reverse primers for TCR Jbeta segments. In its TCRdb copy, this immuneACCESS table keeps in-frame sequences only and misses some clones. Where compared with another copy, unresolved V genes explain less than half of these, and the others have no known cause. Here the sample has about 200,000 clones; roughly 85% occur a single time. Of the sample, over 2% falls within the top ten clones. The material sequenced was PBMCs. These receptors were obtained from a woman aged 45-65 years in good health and CMV-seronegative.

V and J are TRBV19 and TRBJ1-1; the match to TRBD1 covers 9 bases. The trim removed 5 bases at V and 2 bases at J, leaving 9 bases unmatched. This CDR3 region has 16 residues. The germline V gene encodes CDR1 LNHDA and CDR2 SQIVND (reference sequence). Here the CDR3 reads CASSRAGTGSNTEAFF. The CDR3 DNA reads as TGTGCCAGTAGTCGAGCCGGGACAGGGTCTAACACTGAAGCTTTCTTT. Combining the CDR3 with reference TRBV19 and TRBJ1-1 gives the whole variable domain DGGITQSPKYLFRKEGQNVTLSCEQNLNHDAMYWYRQDPGQGLRLIYYSQIVNDFQKGDIAEGYSVSREKKESFPLTVTSAQKNPTAFYLCASSRAGTGSNTEAFFGQGTRLTVV.

The gene calls are TRBV27 and TRBJ1-2; 8 bases match TRBD1. V lost 3 bases to trimming and J lost 7 bases; unmatched junction nucleotides: 16. The CDR3 totals 17 residues. The V gene's germline CDR1 is MNHEY and CDR2 SMNVEV (reference sequence). As DNA, the CDR3 is TGTGCCAGCAGTTTCCTTAGTGGGACAGGAGTCAGCTCTGGCTACACCTTC. It translates to CASSFLSGTGVSSGYTF.

The chain uses TRBV19 and TRBJ2-7; TRBD2 is a possible D gene (6 bases). Germline V CDR1 and CDR2: LNHDA, SQIVND (reference sequence). This CDR3 spans 13 amino acids. V dropped 10 bases and J dropped 6 bases, with 19 bases sitting between them. The CDR3 nucleotides read TGTGCCACCGTAAAGGAGGGTTCTGCCGAGCAGTACTTC. Translated, it gives CATVKEGSAEQYF.

The chain has TRBV18 and TRBJ1-5; TRBD1 might be the D (6 bases). The CDR3 spans 16 residues. Germline V gene lookup returns CDR1 KGHSH and CDR2 LQKENI. V lost 0 bases and J lost 2, with 11 bases in between. This chain's CDR3 is CASSPPGGRGNQPQHF. CDR3 sequence (DNA): TGTGCCAGCTCACCACCAGGGGGACGGGGCAATCAGCCCCAGCATTTT.

The genes are TRBV6-5 and TRBJ1-3; possible D gene TRBD1, 6 bases. This CDR3 spans 16 amino acids. Germline V gene lookup returns CDR1 MNHEY and CDR2 SVGAGI. The V end lost 0 bases, the J end lost 0 bases, and 9 bases lay between the germline ends. The CDR3 here is CASSYSQGFSGNTIYF. The CDR3 DNA is TGTGCCAGCAGTTACTCCCAGGGGTTCTCTGGAAACACCATATATTTT.

This rearrangement joins TRBV19 to TRBJ1-1; perhaps TRBD1 as D (6 bases). Trimming took 6 bases from V and 6 from J, leaving 11 bases between them. Germline loops: CDR1 LNHDA, CDR2 SQIVND (reference sequence). This CDR3 contains 12 residues. CDR3 amino acids: CASRAGGPEAFF. The DNA of the CDR3 is TGTGCCAGTAGAGCGGGGGGCCCTGAAGCTTTCTTT.

V gene TRBV11-3 combines with J gene TRBJ2-1; D possibly corresponds to TRBD2 (6 bases). Between the trimmed V and J ends, which lost 1 base and 1 base, there was a span of 11 bases. The CDR3 runs 16 residues. Germline CDR1 is SGHNT and CDR2 is YENEEA. The CDR3 region is CASSLVASASYNEQFF. For the CDR3, the DNA is TGTGCCAGCAGCTTAGTCGCTAGCGCTTCCTACAATGAGCAGTTCTTC.

The rearrangement joins TRBV4-1 to TRBJ1-3; TRBD1 might be the D (5 bases). Trimming took 0 bases from V and 3 from J, leaving 9 bases between them. Germline assignment: CDR1 MGHRA and CDR2 YSYEKL. This CDR3 has 15 amino acids. In DNA, the CDR3 is TGCGCCAGCAGCCAAGACAGGGAAAGTGGAAACACCATATATTTT. Its translation: CASSQDRESGNTIYF.

This clone was picked up a small number of times. The chain uses TRBV7-2 and TRBJ2-5; TRBD1 might be the D (5 bases). The V and J ends lost 5 bases and 4 bases respectively, with 17 bases between them. Germline CDR1 is SGHTA and CDR2 is FQGNSA. The CDR3 length is 15 residues. The CDR3 bases are TGTGCCAGCAGCCCTTGGGGCCTCAGTTCAGAGACCCAGTACTTC. Its translation is CASSPWGLSSETQYF.